In this sample, the clone carrying this T cell receptor beta chain turned up a few times. The antigen is unknown. Trimming left V 7 bases short and J 6 bases short, with 7 bases between. This CDR3 contains 11 residues. The germline V gene has CDR1 MNHEY and CDR2 SVGAGI. This entry belongs to a study of beta chain features in type 1 diabetes. Study-wide results and limits: Within patients, naive, central memory and Treg TCRB repertoires seemed more similar than within healthy donors.

The sequenced template was cDNA made from the entire isolated RNA. Naive, central memory and regulatory T cell samples yielded approximately 3.3 million reads on average. Sequenced by immunoSEQ multiplex PCR; TCRdb stores in-frame clones only, minus some. The sample has around 350,000 clones, roughly 12% seen once. Sequencing was done on a sample of naive CD4+ T cells from blood. The chain is built from TRBV6-5 and TRBJ1-3; D unclear. The TCR sequence derives from a man aged 18 to 30 in good health. CDR3 residues: CASKRLNTIYF. The CDR3 DNA reads as TGTGCCAGCAAGAGGTTAAACACCATATATTTT.